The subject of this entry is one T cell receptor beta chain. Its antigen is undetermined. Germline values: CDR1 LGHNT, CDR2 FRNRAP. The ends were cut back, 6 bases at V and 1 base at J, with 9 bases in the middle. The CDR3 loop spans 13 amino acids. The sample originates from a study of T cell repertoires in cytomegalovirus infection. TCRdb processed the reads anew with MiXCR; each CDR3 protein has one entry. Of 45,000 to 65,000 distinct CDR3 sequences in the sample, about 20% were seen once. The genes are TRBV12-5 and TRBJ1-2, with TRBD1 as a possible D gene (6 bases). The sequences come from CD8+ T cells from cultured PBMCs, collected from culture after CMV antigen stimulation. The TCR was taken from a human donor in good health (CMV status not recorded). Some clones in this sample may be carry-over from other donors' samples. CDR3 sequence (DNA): TGTGCTAGTGGGACAGGCATTAACTATGGCTACACCTTC. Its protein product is CASGTGINYGYTF.